This T cell receptor (beta chain) was sequenced in a study of naive CD8 T cells in extremely preterm neonates. Only in-frame clones appear in the TCRdb table, and some are missing; sequencing was by immunoSEQ multiplex PCR. The sample lists several thousand clones, roughly 98% occurring once. Points on this clone: As yet, its antigen is unknown.

Trimming removed 4 bases from V and 5 bases from J, with 14 bases in between. Germline CDR1 and CDR2: PRHDT and FYEKMQ (reference sequence). The CDR3 covers 14 residues. Healthy children aged roughly 15-56 months having elective surgery, and healthy nonsmoking adults, gave blood. The sample holds sorted live naive CD8+ CD45RA+CCR7+ T cells. Per sample, roughly 19,000 to 110,000 naive CD8+ cells were sorted. Findings and caveats of the study: CDR3 nucleotide sharing was less than 3.5% in preterm, about 0.4% term, 0.03% to 0.035% children, about 0.01% adults.

The J gene is TRBJ1-1, the V gene TRBV13; no clear D. The source is a human donor in good health. Sequences were obtained from naive CD8+ T cells from blood. The CDR3 region has the DNA TGTGCCAGCAGCTCCCCCCGGGATCGGACTGAAGCTTTCTTT. It yields the protein CASSSPRDRTEAFF.